The clone carrying this T cell receptor delta chain is deemed medium-sized. These data are taken from a study of gamma-delta chains in newborns, infants, children. TCRdb re-called clones from the reads using CATT. Altogether 4,800 or so delta-chain clones are present, under 40% being singletons, with the ten largest covering approximately 15%. The CDR3 consists of 19 residues. Per the germline V gene, CDR1 is TSWWSYY and CDR2 is QGS. Trimming removed 1 base from V and 5 bases from J; junction bases left unmatched: 19. V usage is TRDV1 and J usage is TRDJ1; TRDD3 matches 7 bases. Source material: blood. This clonotype was sampled from a child who received the measles vaccine. This CDR3 is CALGERSDDSLLGMDKLIF. For the CDR3, the DNA is TGTGCTCTTGGGGAACGTTCCGACGATTCCCTACTGGGGATGGATAAACTCATCTTT.